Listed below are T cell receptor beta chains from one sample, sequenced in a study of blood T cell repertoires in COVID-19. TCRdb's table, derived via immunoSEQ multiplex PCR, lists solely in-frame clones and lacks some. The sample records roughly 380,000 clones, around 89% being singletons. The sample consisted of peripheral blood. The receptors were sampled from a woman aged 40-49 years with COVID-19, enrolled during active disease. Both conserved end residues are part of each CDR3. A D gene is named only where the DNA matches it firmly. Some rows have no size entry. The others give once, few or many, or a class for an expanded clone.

DNA: TGTGCCAGCAGCTTAGATGGGGCCGGACAGGCAGATACGCAGTATTTT
CDR3: CASSLDGAGQADTQYF
J: TRBJ2-3
D: TRBD1
size: -
V: TRBV11-3

DNA: TGTGCCACCTGCAGGGGTGTAGGAACTGAAGCTTTCTTT
CDR3: CATCRGVGTEAFF
J: TRBJ1-1
D: -
size: once
V: TRBV28

DNA: TGCGCCAGCAGCCAAAGCTTTGGGGGGTCTGGGGAGCAGTACTTC
CDR3: CASSQSFGGSGEQYF
J: TRBJ2-7
D: -
size: few
V: TRBV4-1

DNA: TGTGCCAGCAGTTGGGGGACAGGGAGCATAACTGGCTACACCTTC
CDR3: CASSWGTGSITGYTF
J: TRBJ1-2
D: TRBD1
size: -
V: TRBV6-5

DNA: TGTGCCAGCAGCGTGACAGGGCTCACTAATGAAAAACTGTTTTTT
CDR3: CASSVTGLTNEKLFF
J: TRBJ1-4
D: TRBD1
size: -
V: TRBV9

DNA: TGCGCCAGCAGCTACGGGACAGGATCACCCCTCCACTTT
CDR3: CASSYGTGSPLHF
J: TRBJ1-6
D: TRBD1
size: -
V: TRBV5-1

DNA: TGTGCCAGCGCCTGGACAGGGTTTTACAATGAGCAGTTCTTC
CDR3: CASAWTGFYNEQFF
J: TRBJ2-1
D: TRBD1
size: -
V: TRBV18

DNA: TGTGCCAGCAGTGAACCCAGGGGGCTGGGGAACACTGAAGCTTTCTTT
CDR3: CASSEPRGLGNTEAFF
J: TRBJ1-1
D: TRBD1
size: -
V: TRBV28

DNA: TGTGCCAGCGGGTACGAGGATATAGTTCCTAACTATGGCTACACCTTC
CDR3: CASGYEDIVPNYGYTF
J: TRBJ1-2
D: -
size: few
V: TRBV4-2

DNA: TGCGCCAGCAGTCGAACAGGGGGTGTCTATGGCTACACCTTC
CDR3: CASSRTGGVYGYTF
J: TRBJ1-2
D: TRBD1
size: -
V: TRBV4-3

DNA: TGTGCCAGCAGTACCTTGACAGTAGCCAAAAACATTCAGTACTTC
CDR3: CASSTLTVAKNIQYF
J: TRBJ2-4
D: -
size: -
V: TRBV6-5

DNA: TGTGCCAGCAGCAAAAGATCACAGGGCTATGGCTACACCTTC
CDR3: CASSKRSQGYGYTF
J: TRBJ1-2
D: -
size: -
V: TRBV21-1

DNA: TGTGCCAGCAGTTTAGGGGGAGGGCCCCAGCATTTT
CDR3: CASSLGGGPQHF
J: TRBJ1-5
D: -
size: -
V: TRBV12-3/TRBV12-4

DNA: TGCAGTGCTAGTAGTTCAGGGACTGGAAACACCATATATTTT
CDR3: CSASSSGTGNTIYF
J: TRBJ1-3
D: -
size: few
V: TRBV20-1

DNA: TGTGCCAGCAGCCGCCGCGGCGGGGATGTCCCCTACGAGCAGTACTTC
CDR3: CASSRRGGDVPYEQYF
J: TRBJ2-7
D: -
size: -
V: TRBV7-2

DNA: TGTGCCAGCAGTCCCCACCCCGGACTAGCGGAGGGCTACGAGCAGTACTTC
CDR3: CASSPHPGLAEGYEQYF
J: TRBJ2-7
D: TRBD2
size: -
V: TRBV28

DNA: TGCAGCGTCGCGTCGACTAGCAATGAGCAGTTCTTC
CDR3: CSVASTSNEQFF
J: TRBJ2-1
D: -
size: -
V: TRBV29-1

DNA: TGTGCCAGCAGCTTAGCGGGCAGGGGGCTTGAAAAACTGTTTTTT
CDR3: CASSLAGRGLEKLFF
J: TRBJ1-4
D: TRBD1
size: -
V: TRBV7-8

DNA: TGTGCCAGCATTCCCCTAGCGGGCCTCAGCTCCTACAATGAGCAGTTCTTC
CDR3: CASIPLAGLSSYNEQFF
J: TRBJ2-1
D: TRBD2
size: -
V: TRBV28

DNA: TGTGCCAGCTCACCATCTTCCCGGTCGCCAGGGAATCAGCCCCAGCATTTT
CDR3: CASSPSSRSPGNQPQHF
J: TRBJ1-5
D: -
size: -
V: TRBV18

DNA: TGTGCCAGCAGCGTAGCAGGGCAAGAGACCCAGTACTTC
CDR3: CASSVAGQETQYF
J: TRBJ2-5
D: -
size: -
V: TRBV9

DNA: TGTGCCAGCTCTCGTCGGGACTCCCAATGGAACACCGGGGAGCTGTTTTTT
CDR3: CASSRRDSQWNTGELFF
J: TRBJ2-2
D: -
size: -
V: TRBV27

DNA: TGTGCCTGGGAAGGGGGAACCAAAAACATTCAGTACTTC
CDR3: CAWEGGTKNIQYF
J: TRBJ2-4
D: -
size: -
V: TRBV30

DNA: TGTGCCAGCAGCTCCACAGGGGTCGGCACTGAAGCTTTCTTT
CDR3: CASSSTGVGTEAFF
J: TRBJ1-1
D: TRBD1
size: -
V: TRBV5-5

DNA: TGTGCCAGCAGCCAAGGGACTAGCGGGCAATATATCTACAATGAGCAGTTCTTC
CDR3: CASSQGTSGQYIYNEQFF
J: TRBJ2-1
D: TRBD2
size: once
V: TRBV3-1/TRBV3-2

DNA: TGTGCCAGCAGGGGCTTAACAGGGGTTGGAGAGCCCCAGCATTTT
CDR3: CASRGLTGVGEPQHF
J: TRBJ1-5
D: TRBD1
size: -
V: TRBV27

DNA: TGTGCCTGGAGTGCAGCCGGGCAAGAGACCCAGTACTTC
CDR3: CAWSAAGQETQYF
J: TRBJ2-5
D: -
size: -
V: TRBV30

DNA: TGCAGCGTTGTTGGGCAGGCGAACACTGAAGCTTTCTTT
CDR3: CSVVGQANTEAFF
J: TRBJ1-1
D: -
size: -
V: TRBV29-1

DNA: TGTGCCATCGATCGTGGACAGGGGGAAAAAGCTTTCTTT
CDR3: CAIDRGQGEKAFF
J: TRBJ1-1
D: TRBD1
size: -
V: TRBV12-3/TRBV12-4

DNA: TGTGCCAGCTCATCACGGACAGGGATCGAGCAGTACTTC
CDR3: CASSSRTGIEQYF
J: TRBJ2-7
D: TRBD1
size: -
V: TRBV18

DNA: TGTGCCAGCAGCTCGAAGACACCGGCTGGAAACACCATATATTTT
CDR3: CASSSKTPAGNTIYF
J: TRBJ1-3
D: -
size: -
V: TRBV5-5

DNA: TGTGCCAGCAGTAGGACAGGGGTGACAGATACGCAGTATTTT
CDR3: CASSRTGVTDTQYF
J: TRBJ2-3
D: TRBD1
size: -
V: TRBV28

DNA: TGTGCCACCAGTGACCCGACTATATCTGAAGCTTTCTTT
CDR3: CATSDPTISEAFF
J: TRBJ1-1
D: -
size: -
V: TRBV24-1

DNA: TGCAGCGTGACCGGGGGGGCAGAGACCCAGTACTTC
CDR3: CSVTGGAETQYF
J: TRBJ2-5
D: TRBD2
size: -
V: TRBV29-1

DNA: TGTGCCAGCAGCTTAGAAAGGGGCAGGGGGGCTGAGCAGTTCTTC
CDR3: CASSLERGRGAEQFF
J: TRBJ2-1
D: -
size: -
V: TRBV11-3

DNA: TGCGCCAGCAGCCAAGTGGACAGGGGAGGCACCTATGGCTACACCTTC
CDR3: CASSQVDRGGTYGYTF
J: TRBJ1-2
D: TRBD1
size: -
V: TRBV4-1

DNA: TGTGCCAGCTCACCGAGCTCTGGAAACACCATATATTTT
CDR3: CASSPSSGNTIYF
J: TRBJ1-3
D: -
size: -
V: TRBV18

DNA: TGTGCCACCAGCAGAGGGGACAGGGTGGCCGAGCAGTACTTC
CDR3: CATSRGDRVAEQYF
J: TRBJ2-7
D: TRBD1
size: -
V: TRBV15

DNA: TGTGCCAGCAGCTTGCGAAGCCAGAACACCGGGGAGCTGTTTTTT
CDR3: CASSLRSQNTGELFF
J: TRBJ2-2
D: -
size: -
V: TRBV7-2

DNA: TGTGCCAGCAGCCGTCCTCCAGGGTGGGAGACCCAGTACTTC
CDR3: CASSRPPGWETQYF
J: TRBJ2-5
D: -
size: -
V: TRBV28

DNA: TGTGCCAGCAGCTTAGCGCTATCAGGGGCCGGGGCCAACGTCCTGACTTTC
CDR3: CASSLALSGAGANVLTF
J: TRBJ2-6
D: -
size: few
V: TRBV7-9

DNA: TGTGCCAGCAGCCCCGGGACAGGGAGAGGCACCGGGGAGCTGTTTTTT
CDR3: CASSPGTGRGTGELFF
J: TRBJ2-2
D: TRBD1
size: once
V: TRBV6-2/TRBV6-3

DNA: TGTGCCAGCACTTCGATCAAGGGGGCTAACTATGGCTACACCTTC
CDR3: CASTSIKGANYGYTF
J: TRBJ1-2
D: -
size: -
V: TRBV27

DNA: TGCGCCAGCAGCCCCAGTCAGGGGCGCGAGCAGTACTTC
CDR3: CASSPSQGREQYF
J: TRBJ2-7
D: -
size: -
V: TRBV4-3

DNA: TGCGCCAGCAGCCAAGACGAGGTGAACACTGAAGCTTTCTTT
CDR3: CASSQDEVNTEAFF
J: TRBJ1-1
D: -
size: -
V: TRBV4-3

DNA: TGCAGCGTCGCCGGGACAGGGGGCTTGGGCAATCAGCCCCAGCATTTT
CDR3: CSVAGTGGLGNQPQHF
J: TRBJ1-5
D: TRBD1
size: once
V: TRBV29-1

DNA: TGTGCCAGCAGTGGCTGGACGGGAAAAAAGGAGGACAATCAGCCCCAGCATTTT
CDR3: CASSGWTGKKEDNQPQHF
J: TRBJ1-5
D: -
size: -
V: TRBV28

DNA: TGTGCCAGCAGCCAAGGGAGTTTGGCAGGGGTTGGAAACACCATATATTTT
CDR3: CASSQGSLAGVGNTIYF
J: TRBJ1-3
D: -
size: -
V: TRBV3-1/TRBV3-2